These 32 T cell receptor beta chains share one sample of origin, sequenced in a study of T-cell memory formation after mild COVID-19. TCRdb recomputed calls from the 5' RACE reads with MiXCR, one row per CDR3 protein. This sample has 130,000 to 150,000 distinct CDR3 sequences, with about 5.7% found just once. Material: PBMCs or a T cell subset sorted from them (not recorded which). The receptors shown here come from an adult woman who had mild COVID-19 (a few samples of this study predate the infection). Cell type and time point are not known.

Ten or more counts support this clonotype. This chain links TRBV20-1 with TRBJ2-3; D call uncertain. Trimming removed 0 bases at V and 3 bases at J, with 10 bases between. The CDR3 covers 14 residues. The germline gives CDR1 DFQATT, CDR2 SNEGSKA (reference sequence). The CDR3 nucleotides are TGCAGTGCTAGAGATACCGAAGGGACAGATACGCAGTATTTT. The encoded protein is CSARDTEGTDTQYF.

This clonotype was seen repeatedly, ten times or more. The V and J genes are TRBV9 and TRBJ1-2; the D gene is possibly TRBD1 (6 bases). Trimming removed 4 bases from V and 2 bases from J, with 12 bases in between. Germline V gene data show CDR1 as SGDLS and CDR2 as YYNGEE. CDR3 size: 14 residues. CDR3 protein: CASSPERGNYGYTF. The CDR3 bases are TGTGCCAGCAGCCCGGAGAGGGGGAACTATGGCTACACCTTC.

The table lists this clonotype with many counts. V is TRBV7-2 and J is TRBJ2-7; 8 nucleotides agree with TRBD2. The CDR3 is made up of 16 amino acids. V trimming: 1 base; J trimming: 2 bases; junction bases outside the gene matches: 7. Germline V gene data show CDR1 as SGHTA and CDR2 as FQGNSA. In DNA form, the CDR3 reads TGTGCCAGCAGCTTAGTGGCTAGCGGGTTAACCTACGAGCAGTACTTC. It specifies CASSLVASGLTYEQYF. Combining the CDR3 with reference TRBV7-2 and TRBJ2-7 gives the whole variable domain GAGVSQSPSNKVTEKGKDVELRCDPISGHTALYWYRQSLGQGLEFLIYFQGNSAPDKSGLPSDRFSAERTGGSVSTLTIQRTQQEDSAVYLCASSLVASGLTYEQYFGPGTRLTVT.

The J gene is TRBJ2-5, the V gene TRBV9; weak D call: TRBD1 (6 bases). The CDR3 extends over 13 amino acids. The germline gives CDR1 SGDLS, CDR2 YYNGEE. Between the trimmed V and J ends, which lost 4 bases and 8 bases, there was a span of 15 bases. CDR3 bases: TGTGCCAGCAGCCGTACAGGGTTGTTAACCCAGTACTTC. This sequence encodes CASSRTGLLTQYF.

Concerning this clonotype: A much more abundant neighbour one base away suggests this may be a read error. J is TRBJ2-3 and V is TRBV20-1; a weak D match, TRBD2 (5 bases). The germline CDR1 and CDR2 sequences are DFQATT and SNEGSKA (reference sequence). The CDR3 runs to 15 residues. The CDR3: CSAGALKRTTDTKYF. For the CDR3, the DNA is TGCAGTGCCGGAGCCCTTAAGCGGACCACAGATACGAAGTATTTT.

This clonotype was picked up many times. The chain has TRBV9 and TRBJ1-2, with 11 bases fitting TRBD1. Trimming cost V 3 bases and J 7 bases; bases outside gene matches: 5. This CDR3 region has 14 residues. The germline V gene encodes CDR1 SGDLS and CDR2 YYNGEE. CDR3 region: CASSAGQGVTGYTF. CDR3 nucleotides: TGTGCCAGCAGCGCGGGACAGGGGGTGACTGGCTACACCTTC.

This clonotype was counted ten times or more. The genes are TRBV5-1 and TRBJ2-5, with 14 bases fitting TRBD2. The germline gives CDR1 SGHRS, CDR2 YFSETQ. The CDR3 contains 17 residues. Trimming cost V 3 bases and J 2 bases; bases outside gene matches: 6. The CDR3 DNA reads TGCGCCAGCAGCTCCGGACTAGCGGGGGGCCCTCAAGAGACCCAGTACTTC. Translated, it gives CASSSGLAGGPQETQYF.

A few counts support this clonotype. The chain uses TRBV6-2 or TRBV6-3 and TRBJ2-1; no clear D. The CDR3 is 10 residues long. V was shortened by 5 bases and J by 15 bases, with 11 bases between the two germline ends. Germline loops: CDR1 MNHEY, CDR2 SVGEGT. CDR3: CASSNSSPFF. In DNA form, the CDR3 reads TGTGCCAGCAGTAACAGCAGTCCGTTCTTC.

This clonotype appeared many times. The rearrangement joins TRBV5-1 to TRBJ1-1; D is perhaps TRBD1 (6 bases). Trimming removed 4 bases from V and 5 bases from J, with 15 bases in between. The CDR3 totals 14 residues. Germline V gene lookup returns CDR1 SGHRS and CDR2 YFSETQ. CDR3 sequence (DNA): TGCGCCAGCAGCCCGAGGGCAGGGGTAACTGAAGCTTTCTTT. Encoded protein: CASSPRAGVTEAFF.

Comments on this clonotype: One end of the junction fails to match germline, which may point to a read error. This chain joins TRBV25-1 and TRBJ1-4, with 7 bases fitting TRBD1. Germline V CDR1 and CDR2: MGHDK, SYGVNS. The CDR3 loop spans 15 amino acids. Here the CDR3 reads CSSSDWKTGNEKLFF. The CDR3 DNA reads as TGTTCCAGCAGTGATTGGAAGACAGGGAACGAAAAACTGTTTTTT. The variable domain in full, completed from reference TRBV25-1 and TRBJ1-4, reads EADIYQTPRYLVIGTGKKITLECSQTMGHDKMYWYQQDPGMELHLIHYSYGVNSTEKGDLSSESTVSRIRTEHFPLTLESARPSHTSQYLCSSSDWKTGNEKLFFGSGTQLSVL.

This clonotype was detected many times. The chain uses TRBV27 and TRBJ1-1, with a possible D match to TRBD1 (5 bases). CDR1 and CDR2 from the germline V gene are MNHEY and SMNVEV (reference sequence). The germline V and J ends were trimmed by 2 bases and 4 bases, with 8 bases remaining between them. The CDR3 sequence is 13 residues long. CDR3 region: CASSLAGRTEAFF. The CDR3 coding sequence is TGTGCCAGCAGTTTAGCGGGGCGCACTGAAGCTTTCTTT.

The sample holds many counts of this clonotype. The chain uses TRBV5-4 and TRBJ2-3; weak D call: TRBD2 (5 bases). Trimming shortened V by 5 bases and J by 0 bases, and 13 bases separated the two germline ends. There are 15 residues in the CDR3. Germline V gene lookup returns CDR1 SGHNT and CDR2 YYREEE (reference sequence). This chain's CDR3 is CASRMDSLSTDTQYF. The CDR3 region has the DNA TGTGCCAGCAGAATGGACTCCCTTAGCACAGATACGCAGTATTTT.

This clonotype was recorded many times. This sequence joins TRBV29-1 and TRBJ2-1, with 9 positions matching TRBD2. CDR3 length: 15 amino acids. The V and J ends lost 6 bases and 7 bases, in that order; junction bases with no gene match: 13. Germline CDR1 and CDR2: SQVTM and ANQGSEA. The CDR3: CSVGDSGSTGNEQFF. As DNA, the CDR3 is TGCAGCGTCGGCGATAGCGGGAGTACGGGAAATGAGCAGTTCTTC.

This clonotype was observed at least ten times. The chain combines TRBV6-6 with TRBJ2-7; TRBD1 aligns across 8 bases. Per the germline V gene, CDR1 is MNHNY and CDR2 is SVGAGI (reference sequence). The CDR3 length is 16 residues. Losses at the gene ends were 6 bases for V and 2 bases for J; bases not matched to a gene: 12. CDR3 bases: TGTGCCAGCAGCCCCCCCGACAGGGGCCTTACCTACGAGCAGTACTTC. Residues: CASSPPDRGLTYEQYF.

This clonotype was counted only a few times. J is TRBJ1-1 and V is TRBV12-3 or TRBV12-4; no clear D gene. V was cut by 2 bases and J by 10 bases, with 14 bases left in between. The CDR3 is 13 amino acids. The CDR3 DNA reads TGTGCCAGCAGTTTAACCCCGGCCTCAGGAGCTTTCTTT. It specifies CASSLTPASGAFF.

This chain links TRBV7-2 with TRBJ2-2; unclear D gene. Germline assignment: CDR1 SGHTA and CDR2 FQGNSA. The V gene lost 5 bases and the J gene lost 8 bases, with 18 bases spanning the gap. This CDR3 is built from 15 residues. CDR3: CASSLTPGSSGELFF. The CDR3 coding sequence is TGTGCCAGCAGCCTTACCCCCGGGTCCTCGGGGGAGCTGTTTTTT.

The genes are TRBV19 and TRBJ2-5; the match to TRBD1 covers 12 bases. Germline CDR1 and CDR2: LNHDA and SQIVND (reference sequence). V gave up 6 bases and J gave up 6 bases; unmatched junction bases: 5. The CDR3 has 14 amino acids. The DNA of the CDR3 is TGTGCCAGTAGCCGGGGACAGGGGGCGAAGACCCAGTACTTC. It is translated as CASSRGQGAKTQYF.

The sample holds many counts of this clonotype. The chain combines TRBV5-1 with TRBJ2-1; TRBD2 agrees at 8 bases. The germline gives CDR1 SGHRS, CDR2 YFSETQ. After removal of 4 bases from V and 6 bases from J, the junction contained 6 bases not matched to a gene. The CDR3 extends over 14 amino acids. The CDR3 DNA is TGCGCCAGCAGCATCCGGGAGGGAGGCAATGAGCAGTTCTTC. Translating gives CASSIREGGNEQFF. Full variable domain (missing parts from reference TRBV5-1 and TRBJ2-1): KAGVTQTPRYLIKTRGQQVTLSCSPISGHRSVSWYQQTPGQGLQFLFEYFSETQRNKGNFPGRFSGRQFSNSRSEMNVSTLELGDSALYLCASSIREGGNEQFFGPGTRLTVL.

This clonotype showed up many times. This chain links TRBV5-1 with TRBJ2-7; D gene ambiguous. The germline V gene encodes CDR1 SGHRS and CDR2 YFSETQ. The CDR3 totals 14 residues. V lost 1 base and J 0 bases, leaving 8 bases between the germline ends. This CDR3 is CASSLHSPSYEQYF. The CDR3 DNA reads TGCGCCAGCAGCTTGCATTCTCCCTCCTACGAGCAGTACTTC. The full variable domain, with the rest looked up from reference TRBV5-1 and TRBJ2-7, is KAGVTQTPRYLIKTRGQQVTLSCSPISGHRSVSWYQQTPGQGLQFLFEYFSETQRNKGNFPGRFSGRQFSNSRSEMNVSTLELGDSALYLCASSLHSPSYEQYFGPGTRLTVT.

This clonotype was counted ten times or more. This rearrangement joins TRBV20-1 to TRBJ2-1, with 12 bases matching TRBD2. Germline assignment: CDR1 DFQATT and CDR2 SNEGSKA (reference sequence). The CDR3 contains 15 residues. V gave up 6 bases and J gave up 4 bases; unmatched junction bases: 7. The chain's CDR3 is CSASRTSGIYNEQFF. The CDR3 DNA is TGCAGTGCCTCCCGGACTAGCGGGATTTACAATGAGCAGTTCTTC.

This clonotype occurred many times. The gene calls are TRBV29-1 and TRBJ2-3; TRBD1 matches 8 bases. Germline V gene lookup returns CDR1 SQVTM and CDR2 ANQGSEA. With V trimmed by 4 bases and J by 1 base, 4 bases remained unmatched. The CDR3 sequence is 14 residues long. CDR3 sequence (DNA): TGCAGCGTTGCAGGGGGCTATGGCACAGATACGCAGTATTTT. This gives the protein CSVAGGYGTDTQYF.

The chain uses TRBV12-3 or TRBV12-4 and TRBJ2-2, with 8 positions matching TRBD2. This CDR3 is 15 amino acids long. V was clipped by 6 bases and J by 1 base; unmatched bases: 4. In DNA, the CDR3 is TGTGCCAGCAGCACCGGGACTAGGAACACCGGGGAGCTGTTTTTT. It is translated as CASSTGTRNTGELFF.

This clonotype showed up just a few times. This sequence joins TRBV20-1 and TRBJ2-3; TRBD2 is a possible D gene (5 bases). The V and J ends lost 4 bases and 2 bases respectively, with 13 bases between them. The CDR3 has 14 amino acids. Germline V CDR1 and CDR2: DFQATT, SNEGSKA (reference sequence). The CDR3 nucleotides read TGCAGTGCTATTAGGCTAGCCTTCACAGATACGCAGTATTTT. This gives the protein CSAIRLAFTDTQYF.

This clonotype was counted many times. The chain employs TRBV7-9 and TRBJ2-7; TRBD1 or TRBD2 may be the D gene (5 bases each). The CDR3 has 17 amino acids. V shed 2 bases and J shed 7 bases, with 24 bases lying between them. CDR1 is SEHNR and CDR2 is FQNEAQ in the germline V gene (reference sequence). DNA of the CDR3: TGTGCCAGCAGCTTATTGGTTTTGGACGGGGCTCGCGGGGAGCAGTACTTC. Translation gives CASSLLVLDGARGEQYF.

This clonotype has at least ten counts. The chain carries TRBV12-3 or TRBV12-4 and TRBJ1-1; D unresolved. The CDR3 is 14 amino acids. V gave up 5 bases and J gave up 3 bases, with 13 bases separating them. CDR3 sequence reads: CASSPAREYTEAFF. DNA of the CDR3: TGTGCCAGCAGTCCCGCGCGGGAGTACACTGAAGCTTTCTTT.

This clonotype was seen ten or more times. The chain has TRBV20-1 and TRBJ2-7; 7 bases are shared with TRBD2. The V and J ends lost 6 bases and 6 bases, in that order; junction bases with no gene match: 11. Germline V gene sequence: CDR1 DFQATT, CDR2 SNEGSKA (reference sequence). The CDR3 totals 13 residues. The CDR3 nucleotides are TGCAGTGCAAACGGACTAGAATGGGGCGAGCAGTACTTC. Translating gives CSANGLEWGEQYF.

The CDR3 reads CASSLNAAGGYNEQFF. The CDR3 DNA sequence: TGTGCCAGCAGCTTGAATGCGGCGGGGGGTTACAATGAGCAGTTCTTC. The rearrangement joins TRBV11-2 to TRBJ2-1; 8 bases align to TRBD2. CDR3 length: 16 residues. Germline V gives CDR1 SGHAT, CDR2 FQNNGV. Trimming cost V 3 bases and J 4 bases; bases outside gene matches: 8.

This clonotype was seen at least ten times. The chain carries TRBV2 and TRBJ2-6; tentatively, D is TRBD1 (6 bases). Germline V lookup: CDR1 SNHLY, CDR2 FYNNEI. The CDR3 is made up of 16 amino acids. V lost 6 bases and J lost 6, with 18 bases in between. The CDR3 loop is CASSRGIQSPANVLTF. The CDR3 nucleotides are TGTGCCAGCAGCAGGGGAATTCAGTCACCGGCCAACGTCCTGACTTTC. The complete variable domain, with remaining parts taken from reference TRBV2 and TRBJ2-6, reads EPEVTQTPSHQVTQMGQEVILRCVPISNHLYFYWYRQILGQKVEFLVSFYNNEISEKSEIFDDQFSVERPDGSNFTLKIRSTKLEDSAMYFCASSRGIQSPANVLTFGAGSRLTVL.

Ten or more counts support this clonotype. The gene calls are TRBV5-1 and TRBJ1-1; TRBD1 is a possible D gene (5 bases). Germline V gene data show CDR1 as SGHRS and CDR2 as YFSETQ. The CDR3 length is 13 residues. Trimming cost V 0 bases and J 6 bases, with 9 bases left between them. CDR3 sequence reads: CASSLATGSEAFF. CDR3 bases: TGCGCCAGCAGCTTGGCTACAGGTTCTGAAGCTTTCTTT.

This clonotype was counted a few times. The chain uses TRBV3-1 and TRBJ1-5; 7 positions match TRBD1. V lost 3 bases, J lost 7 bases, and 12 bases stayed unmatched. Germline V gene data show CDR1 as LGHDT and CDR2 as YNNKEL (reference sequence). The CDR3 is made up of 16 amino acids. CDR3 region: CASSHGAGTVAQPQHF. Here the CDR3 DNA reads TGTGCCAGCAGCCACGGGGCCGGGACAGTGGCGCAGCCCCAGCATTTT.

This clonotype occurred a few times. This chain uses TRBV7-2 with TRBJ2-7; D may be TRBD2 (5 bases). The CDR3 consists of 14 residues. Germline V gene data show CDR1 as SGHTA and CDR2 as FQGNSA. The V gene lost 3 bases and the J gene lost 7 bases, with 16 bases spanning the gap. CDR3 region: CASSFDYHAQEQYF. CDR3 nucleotide sequence: TGTGCCAGCAGCTTTGACTACCATGCTCAAGAGCAGTACTTC.

V and J are TRBV3-1 and TRBJ1-1; TRBD1 is a possible D gene (5 bases). V gave up 0 bases and J gave up 1 base, with 9 bases separating them. Looked up from germline, CDR1 is LGHDT and CDR2 is YNNKEL (reference sequence). The CDR3 totals 15 residues. In DNA, the CDR3 is TGTGCCAGCAGCCAAGATGGGACGGAGAACACTGAAGCTTTCTTT. Its protein product is CASSQDGTENTEAFF.